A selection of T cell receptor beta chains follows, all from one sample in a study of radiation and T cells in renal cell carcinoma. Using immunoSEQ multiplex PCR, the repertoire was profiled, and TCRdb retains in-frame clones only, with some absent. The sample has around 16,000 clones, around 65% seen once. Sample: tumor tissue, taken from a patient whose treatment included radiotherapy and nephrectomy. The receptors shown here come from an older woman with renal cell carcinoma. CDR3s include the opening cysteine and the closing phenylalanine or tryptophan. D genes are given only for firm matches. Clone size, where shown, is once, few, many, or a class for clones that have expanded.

TGTGCCAGCAGCTCACAGGGGACAGAGACCCAGTACTTC	CASSSQGTETQYF	TRBD1	TRBV5-4	TRBJ2-5	-
TGTGCCAGCAGCTTAGGCCTGCCTGGTGGCTACACCTTC	CASSLGLPGGYTF	-	TRBV7-2	TRBJ1-2	-
TGTGCCTGGAGTGTGGAAGGGATTTCCTACAATGAGCAGTTCTTC	CAWSVEGISYNEQFF	-	TRBV30	TRBJ2-1	-
TGTGCCAGCAGCTTAGATTTTGGGCAGAGGCGCACTGAAGCTTTCTTT	CASSLDFGQRRTEAFF	-	TRBV11-2	TRBJ1-1	-
TGTGCCAGCAGCTGGTGGGGAGAAACTGGAAACACCATATATTTT	CASSWWGETGNTIYF	-	TRBV5-4	TRBJ1-3	-
TGTGCCAGCCGCCCAAACAGGGGAGGGTACGAGCAGTACTTC	CASRPNRGGYEQYF	-	TRBV7-8	TRBJ2-7	-
TGTGCCAGTAGTCCCCCAACCCCCCGGGGCGGGCACGGGGAGCTGTTTTTT	CASSPPTPRGGHGELFF	-	TRBV19	TRBJ2-2	many
TGTGCCAGCAGCTTAGGCCCTAACTATGGCTACACCTTC	CASSLGPNYGYTF	-	TRBV7-9	TRBJ1-2	few
TGTGCCAGCAGCCAAGAGGGACTAGCGGGGCTCACAGATACGCAGTATTTT	CASSQEGLAGLTDTQYF	TRBD2	TRBV4-2	TRBJ2-3	-
TGTGCCAGCAGTTACTGCGGAGCCTGCTCCTACGAGCAGTACTTC	CASSYCGACSYEQYF	-	TRBV6-7	TRBJ2-7	-
TGTGCCAGTAGTGTATATAACCAAGAGACCCAGTACTTC	CASSVYNQETQYF	-	TRBV19	TRBJ2-5	few
TGTGCCAGCAGCCCTCGGGGAAGGGCGGATGAGCAGTTCTTC	CASSPRGRADEQFF	-	TRBV7-8	TRBJ2-1	-
TGCGCCAGCAGCCGTGTAGCGGATACGAACACCGGGGAGCTGTTTTTT	CASSRVADTNTGELFF	-	TRBV5-1	TRBJ2-2	few
TGTGCCAGTAGTATACGTGGGCAGGGGGCTGGCACCGGGGAGCTGTTTTTT	CASSIRGQGAGTGELFF	TRBD1	TRBV19	TRBJ2-2	-
TGTGCCAGCAGCCCACTGCAAAATAGCAATCAGCCCCAGCATTTT	CASSPLQNSNQPQHF	-	TRBV6-5	TRBJ1-5	-
TGTGCCAGCACACCCATACTAGCGGGAGGTTTAAATGAGCAGTTCTTC	CASTPILAGGLNEQFF	TRBD2	TRBV9	TRBJ2-1	-
TGTGCCAGCCAACCGACTAGCGGGATCACAGATACGCAGTATTTT	CASQPTSGITDTQYF	TRBD2	TRBV9	TRBJ2-3	few
TGTGCCACCAGCAGTGCAGCAGGGGGCTCCTACAATGAGCAGTTCTTC	CATSSAAGGSYNEQFF	TRBD1	TRBV15	TRBJ2-1	once
TGTGCCAGCAGGAACCGGGACTTCAGCAGCACTGAAGCTTTCTTT	CASRNRDFSSTEAFF	-	TRBV27	TRBJ1-1	once
TGTGCCAGCAGTGAGACAGGGAATAGCGGAAACACCATATATTTT	CASSETGNSGNTIYF	TRBD1	TRBV6-6	TRBJ1-3	once
TGTGCCAGTAGTATGAGGGTGGACGAGACCCAGTACTTC	CASSMRVDETQYF	-	TRBV19	TRBJ2-5	-
TGTGCCTGGAAAAGGGGGCGGGTCGGTGGCACAGATACGCAGTATTTT	CAWKRGRVGGTDTQYF	TRBD1	TRBV30	TRBJ2-3	-
TGTGCCAGCAGGCGGACAGGGAACTATGGCTACACCTTC	CASRRTGNYGYTF	TRBD1	TRBV14	TRBJ1-2	-
TGTGCCAGTAGGGGACAGATCGGGGAGCTGTTTTTT	CASRGQIGELFF	TRBD1	TRBV11-3	TRBJ2-2	-
TGCAGCGTTACTCGGGGGGGAGCGGACACTGAAGCTTTCTTT	CSVTRGGADTEAFF	-	TRBV29-1	TRBJ1-1	-
TGCGCCAGCAGCGCGTCACAGGCGAACACTGAAGCTTTCTTT	CASSASQANTEAFF	-	TRBV5-4	TRBJ1-1	-
TGTGCCAGCAGTGTCAAGGGAGGGCCAAGCGAGCAGTACTTC	CASSVKGGPSEQYF	TRBD2	TRBV2	TRBJ2-7	few
TGTGCCAGCAGACTAGCGGGGGGCCCCTTCGAGACCCAGTACTTC	CASRLAGGPFETQYF	TRBD2	TRBV2	TRBJ2-5	few
TGTGCCAGCAGCTTGGTAAGCGACTTCTCTGGGGCCAACGTCCTGACTTTC	CASSLVSDFSGANVLTF	-	TRBV5-6	TRBJ2-6	-
TGTGCCGGCAGCCAGGGGGCGCTGGAGACCCAGTACTTC	CAGSQGALETQYF	TRBD1	TRBV7-8	TRBJ2-5	-
TGTGCCAGCAGCTTGTTTGGCCAGGGGGTTGGTGAGCAGTTCTTC	CASSLFGQGVGEQFF	TRBD1	TRBV5-6	TRBJ2-1	few
TGTGCCAGCAGTGATAGGGGCAGGGGTAATTCACCCCTCCACTTT	CASSDRGRGNSPLHF	-	TRBV25-1	TRBJ1-6	-